This paragraph covers one T cell receptor (beta chain) sequence. The antigen remains undetermined. Every sample had a minimum of 7 million PBMCs isolated. The data derive from a study of blood T cells in healthy people across ages. Germline V gene data show CDR1 as MGHDK and CDR2 as SYGVNS. This CDR3 contains 15 residues. Together with a sample-barcoded 5' primer, a J-beta primer mix was included in a second PCR lasting roughly 7 to 11 cycles. Each cDNA was tagged by a template-switch adaptor containing 12 random nucleotides. Each CDR3 protein gets one entry after TCRdb re-called the 5' RACE reads with MiXCR. Counted here are 650,000 to 800,000 distinct CDR3 sequences, 40% to 50% occurring once; the ten biggest clones make up about a fifth. Study conclusions and caveats: In long-lived donors, naive CD4+ cell counts and diversity exceeded those of aged donors. Per million T cells, the diversity of TCR beta decreased roughly linearly as age advanced.

The sequenced material came from blood. The clonotype was recovered from a man in his sixties in good health. The chain is built from TRBV25-1 and TRBJ2-5; possible D gene TRBD1, 6 bases. Gene TRBJ2-4 matches the end of the DNA better, so the J call may be wrong. This CDR3 is CASSESGGGKNIQYF. The CDR3 region has the DNA TGTGCCAGCAGTGAATCTGGGGGCGGCAAAAACATTCAGTACTTC.